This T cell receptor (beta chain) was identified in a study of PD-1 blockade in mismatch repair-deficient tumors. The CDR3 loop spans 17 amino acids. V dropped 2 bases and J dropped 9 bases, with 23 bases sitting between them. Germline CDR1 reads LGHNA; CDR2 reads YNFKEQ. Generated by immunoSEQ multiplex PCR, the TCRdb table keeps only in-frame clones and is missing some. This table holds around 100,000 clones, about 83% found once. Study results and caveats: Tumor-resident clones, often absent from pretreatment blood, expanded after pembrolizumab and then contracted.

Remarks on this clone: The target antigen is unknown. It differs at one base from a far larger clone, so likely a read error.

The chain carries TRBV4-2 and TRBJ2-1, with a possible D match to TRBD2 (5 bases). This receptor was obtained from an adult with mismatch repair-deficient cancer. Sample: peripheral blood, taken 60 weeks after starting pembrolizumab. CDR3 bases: TGTGCCAGCAGCCAACGGGTAACCCCCGGGGAGACCGGTGAGCAGTTCTTC. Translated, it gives CASSQRVTPGETGEQFF.